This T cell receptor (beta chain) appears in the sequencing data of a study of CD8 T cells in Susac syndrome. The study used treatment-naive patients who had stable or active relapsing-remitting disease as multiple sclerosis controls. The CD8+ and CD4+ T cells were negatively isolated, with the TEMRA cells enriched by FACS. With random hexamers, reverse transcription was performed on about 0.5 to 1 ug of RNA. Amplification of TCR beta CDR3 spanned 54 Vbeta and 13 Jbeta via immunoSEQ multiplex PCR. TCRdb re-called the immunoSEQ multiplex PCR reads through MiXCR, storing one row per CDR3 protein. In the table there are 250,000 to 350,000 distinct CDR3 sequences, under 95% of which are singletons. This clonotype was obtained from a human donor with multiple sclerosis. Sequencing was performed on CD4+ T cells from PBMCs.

The CDR3 bases are TGTGCCAGCAGCCCCCGGGAGCTCCAAGAGACCCAGTACTTC. Translation gives CASSPRELQETQYF. The chain links TRBV6-2 or TRBV6-3 to TRBJ2-5; perhaps TRBD2 as D (6 bases). Germline V gives CDR1 MNHEY, CDR2 SVGEGT. There are 14 residues in the CDR3. Trimming removed 6 bases from V and 1 base from J, with 12 bases in between.